The text below deals with one TCR beta chain. The V gene's germline CDR1 is ENHRY and CDR2 SYGVKD. CDR3 length: 17 residues. The junction had 7 bases not matched to a gene; V was cut back by 0 bases and J by 4 bases. This specimen comes from a study of graft-versus-host responses after intestinal transplantation. Time point noted: postoperative day 105 after intestinal transplantation (dayNNNN = postoperative day). The assay was immunoSEQ multiplex PCR, and TCRdb's table has in-frame clones only and misses some. Here the sample spans some 10,000 clones, 90% to 95% being singletons. V is TRBV10-3 and J is TRBJ1-5; 9 nucleotides line up with TRBD1. The sample here was PBMCs, taken 105 days after intestinal transplantation. The clonotype originates from a human patient who received an intestinal transplant, so some T cells may come from the graft donor. In DNA form, the CDR3 reads TGTGCCATCAGTGAGTCTACAGGGGGCGGTGGAAATCAGCCCCAGCATTTT. It encodes CAISESTGGGGNQPQHF.